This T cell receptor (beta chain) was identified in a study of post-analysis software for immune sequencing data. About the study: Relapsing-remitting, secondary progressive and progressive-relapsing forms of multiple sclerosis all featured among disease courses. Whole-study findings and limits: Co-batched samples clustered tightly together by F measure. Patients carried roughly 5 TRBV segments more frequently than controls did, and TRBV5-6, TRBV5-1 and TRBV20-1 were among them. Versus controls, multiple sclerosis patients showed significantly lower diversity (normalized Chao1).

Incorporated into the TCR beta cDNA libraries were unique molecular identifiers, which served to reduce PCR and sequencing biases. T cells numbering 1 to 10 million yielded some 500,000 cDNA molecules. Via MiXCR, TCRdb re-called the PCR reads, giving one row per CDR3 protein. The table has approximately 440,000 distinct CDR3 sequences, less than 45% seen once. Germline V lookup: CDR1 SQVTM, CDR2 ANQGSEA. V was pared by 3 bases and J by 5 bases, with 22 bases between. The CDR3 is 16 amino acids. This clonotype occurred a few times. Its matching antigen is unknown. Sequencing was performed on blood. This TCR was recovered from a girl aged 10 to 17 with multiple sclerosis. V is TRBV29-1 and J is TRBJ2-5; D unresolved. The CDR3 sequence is CSVDQDRTTLRETQYF. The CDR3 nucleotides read TGCAGCGTTGATCAGGACCGCACAACCTTGCGGGAGACCCAGTACTTC.